One sample yielded the 20 T cell receptor beta chains listed below, sequenced in a study of T cell responses to AZD1222 COVID-19 vaccine. Here immunoSEQ multiplex PCR was the method, and the copy in TCRdb shows in-frame clones only, minus some. The profile shows around 130,000 clones, around 83% of them singletons. The sample here was peripheral blood, taken 28 days after the second AZD1222 dose. The origin of the receptors is an adult who received the AZD1222 COVID-19 vaccine.

The chain uses TRBV10-2 and TRBJ2-5, with 7 bases that match TRBD1. There are 15 residues in the CDR3. Trimming at V came to 0 bases and at J to 5 bases, leaving 6 bases not matched to a gene. Germline CDR1 and CDR2: WSHSY and SAAADI. The CDR3, as DNA: TGCGCCAGCAGTGAGTCCGGGACAGCATCGGAGACCCAGTACTTC. Its translation is CASSESGTASETQYF.

This chain connects TRBV5-8 to TRBJ2-1; 7 bases are a match to TRBD1. The CDR3 is made up of 13 amino acids. The V segment lost 5 bases and the J segment 5 bases; nucleotides outside the gene matches: 4. Germline CDR1 SGHTS, CDR2 YDEGEE. The CDR3 here is CASRLTGDNEQFF. The CDR3, as DNA: TGTGCCAGCAGACTCACAGGGGACAATGAGCAGTTCTTC.

The J gene is TRBJ2-2, the V gene TRBV3-1 (or the pseudogene TRBV3-2); 13 nucleotides agree with TRBD2. Unmatched junction bases numbered 0, after V lost 3 bases and J lost 8 bases. CDR3 size: 14 residues. The V gene's germline CDR1 is LGHDT and CDR2 YNNKEL (reference sequence). The chain's CDR3 is CASSQGLAGGELFF. The CDR3 region has the DNA TGTGCCAGCAGCCAGGGACTAGCGGGGGGGGAGCTGTTTTTT.

The genes are TRBV10-3 and TRBJ2-7, with 8 bases matching TRBD2. Germline V gene lookup returns CDR1 ENHRY and CDR2 SYGVKD. The ends lost 9 bases at V and 2 bases at J; junction bases unmatched: 12. The CDR3 is made up of 15 amino acids. The DNA of the CDR3 is TGTGCCATATCGGGAGGGGACTCCGGAGCCTACGAGCAGTACTTC. This encodes CAISGGDSGAYEQYF.

The V call is TRBV6-1, the J call TRBJ1-2; D possibly corresponds to TRBD1 (5 bases). The length of the CDR3 is 15 residues. The V gene's germline CDR1 is MNHNS and CDR2 SASEGT. Trimming left V 1 base short and J 0 bases short, with 9 bases between. The CDR3 nucleotides are TGTGCCAGCAGTGAAGGGACACGCTCTAACTATGGCTACACCTTC. Translated, it gives CASSEGTRSNYGYTF.

V usage is TRBV15 and J usage is TRBJ2-1; D gene ambiguous. Between the trimmed V and J ends, which lost 5 bases and 0 bases, there was a span of 11 bases. Per germline, CDR1 LNHNV and CDR2 YYDKDF (reference sequence). The CDR3 extends over 15 amino acids. The chain's CDR3 is CATSLDRSSYNEQFF. Written as DNA, the CDR3 is TGTGCCACCAGCTTGGACCGCAGCTCCTACAATGAGCAGTTCTTC.

This clone was found once. V and J are TRBV19 and TRBJ1-3; D gene ambiguous. This CDR3 has 15 amino acids. V was trimmed by 5 bases and J by 0 bases, leaving 11 bases between them. Germline V gene sequence: CDR1 LNHDA, CDR2 SQIVND (reference sequence). CDR3 DNA: TGTGCCAGTAGTCCCCGATGGAGCTCTGGAAACACCATATATTTT. Translating gives CASSPRWSSGNTIYF.

This clone occurred a few times. The chain carries TRBV7-6 and TRBJ1-5; D might be TRBD1 (6 bases). Trimming removed 2 bases at V and 5 bases at J, with 13 bases between. The V gene's germline CDR1 is SGHVS and CDR2 FNYEAQ. The CDR3 is made up of 15 amino acids. The CDR3 sequence is CASSLIRGPYQPQHF. The CDR3 DNA is TGTGCCAGCAGCTTAATCAGGGGACCTTATCAGCCCCAGCATTTT.

This sequence joins TRBV5-5 and TRBJ1-3; D is unclear. This CDR3 has 13 amino acids. The germline V and J ends were trimmed by 6 bases and 4 bases, with 11 bases remaining between them. Germline CDR1 SGHKS, CDR2 YYEKEE (reference sequence). The CDR3 DNA reads TGTGCCAGCAACCCCTTACAGGGAAACACCATATATTTT. Its protein is CASNPLQGNTIYF.

This clone came up a few times. V usage is TRBV7-2 and J usage is TRBJ2-1; D gene unclear. Between the trimmed V and J ends, which lost 5 bases and 0 bases, there was a span of 14 bases. The CDR3 loop spans 16 amino acids. Germline V gene data show CDR1 as SGHTA and CDR2 as FQGNSA. The CDR3: CASSPTRSSSYNEQFF. Written as DNA, the CDR3 is TGTGCCAGCAGCCCTACCCGAAGTAGCTCCTACAATGAGCAGTTCTTC.

The chain joins TRBV5-1 to TRBJ1-6, with D perhaps TRBD1 (6 bases). Germline V CDR1 and CDR2: SGHRS, YFSETQ. The CDR3 totals 13 residues. Trimming left V 7 bases short and J 10 bases short, with 15 bases between. The CDR3 DNA reads as TGCGCCAGCGGGGGGCAGGGAGGGTCACCCCTCCACTTT. This sequence encodes CASGGQGGSPLHF.

The gene calls are TRBV24-1 and TRBJ1-1, with no clear D. V gave up 4 bases and J gave up 9 bases, with 14 bases separating them. In germline, CDR1 is KGHDR, CDR2 SFDVKD. CDR3 length equals 13 residues. The CDR3 DNA follows: TGTGCCACCAGTGAAGGACGCTTGGCCAAAGCTTTCTTT. Protein product: CATSEGRLAKAFF.

The chain couples TRBV9 to TRBJ1-1; D is uncertain. Per germline, CDR1 SGDLS and CDR2 YYNGEE. This CDR3 contains 13 residues. The ends were cut back, 0 bases at V and 6 bases at J, with 9 bases in the middle. The CDR3 sequence: CASSVGPGAEAFF. The CDR3 DNA reads TGTGCCAGCAGCGTAGGCCCGGGCGCTGAAGCTTTCTTT.

The V and J genes are TRBV13 and TRBJ1-1; D is unresolved. The V gene's germline CDR1 is PRHDT and CDR2 FYEKMQ (reference sequence). Trimming left V 5 bases short and J 0 bases short, with 10 bases between. The CDR3 covers 14 residues. The CDR3 sequence: CASSLGEMNTEAFF. In DNA, the CDR3 is TGTGCCAGCAGCCTCGGTGAAATGAACACTGAAGCTTTCTTT.

This rearrangement joins TRBV27 to TRBJ1-6; no definite D call. Trimming shortened V by 1 base and J by 10 bases, and 17 bases separated the two germline ends. CDR3 length: 16 residues. CDR1 MNHEY and CDR2 SMNVEV come from the germline V gene (reference sequence). The CDR3 loop is CASSLYSSGKRSPLHF. CDR3 nucleotide sequence: TGTGCCAGCAGTTTATACTCTTCGGGCAAGAGATCACCCCTCCACTTT.

This chain joins TRBV5-4 and TRBJ1-6; a weak D match, TRBD1 (5 bases). The length of the CDR3 is 12 residues. V lost 5 bases and J lost 13, with 13 bases in between. Germline V gene lookup returns CDR1 SGHNT and CDR2 YYREEE (reference sequence). This CDR3 is CASSSGGRPLHF. Written as DNA, the CDR3 is TGTGCCAGCAGTTCTGGGGGGAGGCCCCTCCACTTT.

The chain employs TRBV15 and TRBJ1-2; perhaps TRBD1 as D (5 bases). The CDR3 spans 13 residues. The V and J ends lost 0 bases and 8 bases respectively, with 10 bases between them. Germline V gene data show CDR1 as LNHNV and CDR2 as YYDKDF (reference sequence). Here the CDR3 reads CATSRDRGGGYTF. The CDR3 DNA sequence: TGTGCCACCAGCAGAGATCGGGGGGGAGGCTACACCTTC.

This clone was detected once. The chain recombines TRBV5-8 with TRBJ1-1; D is perhaps TRBD1 (6 bases). V was pared by 0 bases and J by 3 bases, with 12 bases between. This CDR3 contains 15 residues. Germline loops: CDR1 SGHTS, CDR2 YDEGEE. The CDR3: CASSLGTVDHTEAFF. The CDR3, as DNA: TGTGCCAGCAGCTTGGGGACAGTAGATCACACTGAAGCTTTCTTT.

This rearrangement joins TRBV6-5 to TRBJ1-6; D is unclear. The CDR3 runs 16 residues. Between the trimmed V and J ends, which lost 1 base and 7 bases, there was a span of 14 bases. CDR1 is MNHEY and CDR2 is SVGAGI in the germline V gene. As DNA, the CDR3 is TGTGCCAGCAGTTACTGGGCCGGACTGGAAAATTCACCCCTCCACTTT. It specifies CASSYWAGLENSPLHF.

The chain links TRBV3-1 (or the pseudogene TRBV3-2) to TRBJ2-6; D unclear. CDR1 is LGHDT, CDR2 YNNKEL, per germline (reference sequence). The CDR3 sequence is 14 residues long. Between the trimmed V and J ends, which lost 5 bases and 0 bases, there was a span of 5 bases. CDR3 DNA: TGTGCCAGCAGCTTAATCTCTGGGGCCAACGTCCTGACTTTC. The encoded protein is CASSLISGANVLTF.